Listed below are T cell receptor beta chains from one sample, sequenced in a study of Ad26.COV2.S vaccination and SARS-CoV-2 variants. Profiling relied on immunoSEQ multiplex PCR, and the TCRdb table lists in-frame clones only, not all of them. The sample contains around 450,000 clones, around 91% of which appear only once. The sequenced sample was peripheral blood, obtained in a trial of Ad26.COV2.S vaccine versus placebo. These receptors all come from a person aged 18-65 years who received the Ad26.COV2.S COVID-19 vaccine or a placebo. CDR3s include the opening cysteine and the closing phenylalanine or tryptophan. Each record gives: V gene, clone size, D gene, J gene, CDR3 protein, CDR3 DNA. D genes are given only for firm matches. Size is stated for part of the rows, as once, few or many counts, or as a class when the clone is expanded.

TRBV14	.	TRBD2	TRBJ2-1	CASSHRLAGGGHEQFF	TGTGCCAGCAGCCACCGACTAGCGGGAGGTGGGCATGAGCAGTTCTTC
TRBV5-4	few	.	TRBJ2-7	CASSFGGPRYEQYF	TGTGCCAGCAGCTTCGGAGGACCTCGCTACGAGCAGTACTTC
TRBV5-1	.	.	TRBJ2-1	CASSQQLSEQFF	TGCGCCAGCAGCCAACAGCTAAGTGAGCAGTTCTTC
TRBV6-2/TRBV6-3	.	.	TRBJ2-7	CASSGTGYEQYF	TGTGCCAGCAGCGGAACGGGTTACGAGCAGTACTTC
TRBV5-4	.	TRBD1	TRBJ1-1	CASRLQGVNTEAFF	TGTGCCAGCAGGCTACAGGGGGTGAACACTGAAGCTTTCTTT
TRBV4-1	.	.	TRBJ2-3	CASSHPRGTQYF	TGCGCCAGCAGCCACCCTAGGGGTACGCAGTATTTT
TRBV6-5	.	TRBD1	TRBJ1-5	CASGPGTASNQPQHF	TGTGCCAGCGGTCCCGGGACAGCCAGCAATCAGCCCCAGCATTTT
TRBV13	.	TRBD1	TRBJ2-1	CASSQITGGLYNEQFF	TGTGCCAGCAGCCAGATAACAGGGGGCCTTTACAATGAGCAGTTCTTC
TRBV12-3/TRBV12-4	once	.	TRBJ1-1	CASSLGEVEAFF	TGTGCCAGCAGTTTGGGTGAGGTTGAAGCTTTCTTT
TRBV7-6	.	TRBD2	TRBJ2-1	CASSLRREGGDEQFF	TGTGCCAGCAGCTTAAGACGGGAGGGCGGAGATGAGCAGTTCTTC
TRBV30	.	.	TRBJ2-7	CAWSSLDSYEQYF	TGTGCCTGGAGTAGTCTAGACTCCTACGAGCAGTACTTC
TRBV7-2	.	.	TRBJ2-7	CASSLVTEQYF	TGTGCCAGCAGCTTAGTTACCGAGCAGTACTTC
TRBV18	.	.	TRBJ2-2	CASSPATGRRGSTGELFF	TGTGCCAGCTCACCAGCGACAGGGAGGAGGGGATCCACCGGGGAGCTGTTTTTT
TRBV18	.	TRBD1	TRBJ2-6	CASSPAFGQGTSGANVLTF	TGTGCCAGCTCACCAGCCTTTGGACAGGGCACCTCTGGGGCCAACGTCCTGACTTTC
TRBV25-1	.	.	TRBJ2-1	CASSDDRRGSEQFF	TGTGCCAGCAGTGATGACCGACGGGGGAGTGAGCAGTTCTTC
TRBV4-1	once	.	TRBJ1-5	CASSQYAGSNQPQHF	TGCGCCAGCAGCCAATATGCGGGTAGCAATCAGCCCCAGCATTTT
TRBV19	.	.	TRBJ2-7	CASSRTGPSYEQYF	TGTGCCAGTAGTCGCACCGGACCCTCCTACGAGCAGTACTTC
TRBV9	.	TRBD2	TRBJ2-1	CASSASGANSYNEQFF	TGTGCCAGCAGCGCGAGCGGGGCGAACTCCTACAATGAGCAGTTCTTC
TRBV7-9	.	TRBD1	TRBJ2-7	CASSFYRGYEQYF	TGTGCCAGCAGCTTTTACAGGGGATACGAGCAGTACTTC
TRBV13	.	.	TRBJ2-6	CASSLSGANVLTF	TGTGCCAGCAGCTTATCTGGGGCCAACGTCCTGACTTTC
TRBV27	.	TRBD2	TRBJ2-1	CASGDYHYNEQFF	TGTGCCAGCGGGGACTACCACTACAATGAGCAGTTCTTC
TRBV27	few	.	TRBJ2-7	CASGAGRSYEQYF	TGTGCCAGCGGGGCTGGCCGCTCCTACGAGCAGTACTTC
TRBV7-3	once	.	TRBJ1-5	CASSLDRTQPQHF	TGTGCCAGCAGCTTAGATCGGACACAGCCCCAGCATTTT
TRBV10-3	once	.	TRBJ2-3	CAISEFEGLLAGSTDTQYF	TGTGCCATCAGTGAGTTTGAAGGGTTACTAGCCGGTAGCACAGATACGCAGTATTTT
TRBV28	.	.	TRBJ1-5	CASSLGTYSNQPQHF	TGTGCCAGCAGTTTAGGGACATATAGCAATCAGCCCCAGCATTTT
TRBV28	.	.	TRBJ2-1	CASNKVPSYNEQFF	TGTGCCAGCAACAAGGTGCCTTCCTACAATGAGCAGTTCTTC
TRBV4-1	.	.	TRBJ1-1	CASTPGGLANTEAFF	TGCGCCAGCACCCCCGGGGGTTTAGCGAACACTGAAGCTTTCTTT
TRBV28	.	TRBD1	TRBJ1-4	CASSSGTGGTTNEKLFF	TGTGCCAGCAGTTCGGGGACAGGGGGTACAACTAATGAAAAACTGTTTTTT
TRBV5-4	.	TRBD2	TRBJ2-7	CASSLALAGAYEQYF	TGTGCCAGCAGCTTGGCATTAGCGGGCGCCTACGAGCAGTACTTC
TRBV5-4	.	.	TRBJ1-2	CASSLDGGYGYTF	TGTGCCAGCAGCTTGGACGGAGGCTATGGCTACACCTTC